This entry lists 4 T cell receptor beta chains sequenced from one sample in a study of identical twins. TCRdb used MiXCR to reprocess the 5' RACE reads, holding one entry per CDR3 protein. The top ten hold about 0.27% of the sample, which has more than 1.5 million distinct CDR3 sequences, under 35% seen once. What was sequenced was cord blood. The receptors come from a newborn girl in good health.

The chain combines TRBV4-1 with TRBJ1-1; D is perhaps TRBD1 (5 bases). The CDR3 covers 13 residues. Germline V gene data show CDR1 as MGHRA and CDR2 as YSYEKL. V was cut by 1 base and J by 4 bases, with 7 bases left in between. The CDR3 protein is CASSQVGLTEAFF. The DNA of the CDR3 is TGCGCCAGCAGCCAAGTGGGGCTCACTGAAGCTTTCTTT.

The sample holds a few counts of this clonotype. This sequence joins TRBV29-1 and TRBJ2-7; the D gene is possibly TRBD1 (5 bases). This CDR3 comprises 13 residues. Germline loops: CDR1 SQVTM, CDR2 ANQGSEA. The V and J ends lost 6 bases and 4 bases respectively, with 16 bases between them. For the CDR3, the DNA is TGCAGCGTCGTCGACAGATACGGGTACGAGCAGTACTTC. As protein: CSVVDRYGYEQYF.

In this sample, this clonotype turned up a few times. The V call is TRBV20-1, the J call TRBJ1-2, with D maybe TRBD1 (5 bases). Germline V CDR1 and CDR2: DFQATT, SNEGSKA (reference sequence). Trimming left V 1 base short and J 4 bases short, with 13 bases between. This CDR3 has 14 amino acids. CDR3 bases: TGCAGTGCTAGAGGTTGGGTCGGGGGCTATGGCTACACCTTC. This codes for CSARGWVGGYGYTF.

Only a few counts were recorded for this clonotype. The DNA for the CDR3 is TGCGCCAGCAGCTCCCTTGGGGTCGGGGAAAAACTGTTTTTT. Encoded protein: CASSSLGVGEKLFF. V gene TRBV5-1 combines with J gene TRBJ1-4; unclear D gene. This CDR3 region has 14 residues. Looked up from germline, CDR1 is SGHRS and CDR2 is YFSETQ. V was cut by 3 bases and J by 8 bases, with 14 bases left in between. Supplemented by reference TRBV5-1 and TRBJ1-4, the full variable domain reads KAGVTQTPRYLIKTRGQQVTLSCSPISGHRSVSWYQQTPGQGLQFLFEYFSETQRNKGNFPGRFSGRQFSNSRSEMNVSTLELGDSALYLCASSSLGVGEKLFFGSGTQLSVL.